A selection of T cell receptor beta chains follows, all from one sample in a study of cytomegalovirus exposure and HLA in healthy donors. Data came from immunoSEQ multiplex PCR; TCRdb stores just in-frame clones and leaves some out. The table shows approximately 290,000 clones, with around 80% occurring only once. Sequenced input: PBMCs. These TCRs come from a girl aged 2-10 years in good health and CMV-seronegative. Both conserved end residues are part of each CDR3. The D gene is left open where the match is weak. Clone size is shown for a subset of rows, as once, few, many or a class of expanded clone.

V	D	size	J	CDR3	DNA
TRBV30	.	.	TRBJ1-5	CAWSVAGAGRDGFANSNQPQHF	TGTGCCTGGAGTGTAGCCGGGGCAGGGCGGGACGGTTTCGCAAATAGCAATCAGCCCCAGCATTTT
TRBV30	.	.	TRBJ1-2	CAWSSRQGSSGYTF	TGTGCCTGGAGTTCTCGTCAGGGATCATCTGGCTACACCTTC
TRBV5-1	TRBD1	.	TRBJ1-1	CASSERTGVLNTEAFF	TGCGCCAGCAGCGAGAGGACAGGGGTCCTGAACACTGAAGCTTTCTTT
TRBV18	.	.	TRBJ2-3	CASSPLEADTDTQYF	TGTGCCAGCTCACCCCTAGAGGCCGACACAGATACGCAGTATTTT
TRBV28	.	.	TRBJ2-7	CASSSSPLGYEQYF	TGTGCCAGCAGTTCCTCCCCTCTAGGTTACGAGCAGTACTTC
TRBV19	.	.	TRBJ1-5	CASSSGLGQPQHF	TGTGCCAGTAGTTCAGGGCTCGGACAGCCCCAGCATTTT
TRBV6-5	.	.	TRBJ1-1	CASSYSVAVNTEAFF	TGTGCCAGCAGTTACTCGGTGGCGGTGAACACTGAAGCTTTCTTT
TRBV9	TRBD2	.	TRBJ2-1	CASSVTSGSNEQFF	TGTGCCAGCAGCGTAACTAGCGGGAGCAATGAGCAGTTCTTC
TRBV7-9	.	.	TRBJ2-7	CASSFGSGEQYF	TGTGCCAGCAGCTTCGGGTCGGGGGAGCAGTACTTC
TRBV5-4	TRBD2	.	TRBJ2-3	CASSFVGREGPDTQYF	TGTGCCAGCAGCTTCGTGGGTCGGGAGGGCCCAGATACGCAGTATTTT
TRBV28	.	once	TRBJ1-1	CASIRGTPIEAFF	TGTGCCAGCATCAGGGGAACCCCTATTGAAGCTTTCTTT
TRBV5-8	.	.	TRBJ2-4	CASSLAGAKNIQYF	TGTGCCAGCAGCTTGGCAGGAGCCAAAAACATTCAGTACTTC
TRBV4-1	.	.	TRBJ2-1	CASSQEADYEQFF	TGCGCCAGCAGCCAAGAAGCGGACTATGAGCAGTTCTTC
TRBV5-6	TRBD2	.	TRBJ2-3	CASSFMLAGKESQYF	TGTGCCAGCAGTTTTATGCTAGCGGGAAAGGAGTCGCAGTATTTT
TRBV29-1	TRBD1	.	TRBJ1-1	CSVQVTGQNTEAFF	TGCAGCGTCCAGGTGACAGGGCAGAACACTGAAGCTTTCTTT
TRBV11-1	.	.	TRBJ2-5	CASSSSEGNWETQYF	TGTGCCAGCAGCTCGTCGGAGGGGAACTGGGAGACCCAGTACTTC
TRBV2	TRBD1	.	TRBJ1-5	CASRRDRDSNQPQHF	TGTGCCAGCAGGCGGGACAGGGATAGCAATCAGCCCCAGCATTTT